Listed below are T cell receptor beta chains from one sample, sequenced in a study of breast tumors, draining lymph nodes, adjacent tissues. TCRdb ran MiXCR on the multiplex PCR reads and lists one entry per CDR3 protein. The data contain approximately 20,000 distinct CDR3 sequences, approximately 53% of them singletons. Sequenced sample: breast tumor tissue. These receptors came from a female donor with breast cancer. Some clones in this sample may be carry-over from other donors' samples. Both conserved end residues are part of each CDR3. The D gene is left open where the match is weak. The size entry is marked missing in some rows and otherwise reads once, few, many or a size class.

TRBD2,TRBJ2-2,many,TRBV5-1,TGCGCCAGCAGCTGGAGGCCTAGCGGGATCGCGAACACCGGGGAGCTGTTTTTT,CASSWRPSGIANTGELFF
.,TRBJ2-3,medium-sized,TRBV20-1,TGCAGTGCTAGAGTCTGGCGGGCCGGCGCAGATACGCAGTATTTT,CSARVWRAGADTQYF
TRBD2,TRBJ2-1,.,TRBV20-1,TGCAGTGCTAGCCTCCTAGCGGGGGTCTCTAGTGAGCAGTTCTTC,CSASLLAGVSSEQFF
.,TRBJ1-6,many,TRBV19,TGTGCCAGTAGTATGGGAGGCCAGGGAGATTCACCCCTCCACTTT,CASSMGGQGDSPLHF
TRBD2,TRBJ2-7,.,TRBV7-2,TGTGCCAGCAGCGGGACTAGCGGGAAGTTTGTCTCCTACGAGCAGTACTTC,CASSGTSGKFVSYEQYF
TRBD1,TRBJ1-1,.,TRBV12-3/TRBV12-4,TGTGCCACCGAACTAGGGGCGACAGGGCAGCGCACTGAAGCTTTCTTT,CATELGATGQRTEAFF
.,TRBJ2-5,many,TRBV7-8,TGTGCCAGCAGCTTATTCGGGGGCCGGGAGTACCAAGAGACCCAGTACTTC,CASSLFGGREYQETQYF
.,TRBJ1-3,.,TRBV25-1,TGTGCCAGCAGTTCCCCGGGTGGAAACACCATATATTTT,CASSSPGGNTIYF
TRBD1,TRBJ2-7,.,TRBV6-2/TRBV6-3,TGTGCCAGCAAACCTGTCGCGACAGGGGGTCACTACGAGCAGTACTTC,CASKPVATGGHYEQYF
TRBD2,TRBJ2-7,.,TRBV20-1,TGCAGTGCTAGCAGGACTAGCGGGAGGGCCTCCTACGAGCAGTACTTC,CSASRTSGRASYEQYF
TRBD2,TRBJ2-3,medium-sized,TRBV12-3/TRBV12-4,TGTGCCAGTTACGGGAGGTCAACAGATACGCAGTATTTT,CASYGRSTDTQYF
.,TRBJ1-1,many,TRBV7-3,TGTGCCAGCAGCTTAAACGGGAACACTGAAGCTTTCTTT,CASSLNGNTEAFF
TRBD1,TRBJ1-6,.,TRBV6-5,TGTGCCAGCAGCCTCGCCGGGACAGGGTTCATCTTAGGTTCACCCCTCCGCTTT,CASSLAGTGFILGSPLRF
TRBD1,TRBJ1-6,medium-sized,TRBV5-8,TGTGCCAGCAGCCCGCGACAGGGTGGTAATTCACCCCTCCACTTT,CASSPRQGGNSPLHF
.,TRBJ2-3,many,TRBV19,TGTGCCAGTAGTGGCCAGAGCGTCTTAACAGATACGCAGTATTTT,CASSGQSVLTDTQYF
TRBD1,TRBJ2-7,.,TRBV20-1,TGCAGTGCTAGAGATGGGGGACAGGAGCCTTACGAGCAGTACTTC,CSARDGGQEPYEQYF
TRBD2,TRBJ2-7,.,TRBV12-3/TRBV12-4,TGTGCCAGCAGTTCTAGCGGGAGAGGATACGAGCAGTACTTC,CASSSSGRGYEQYF
.,TRBJ2-7,.,TRBV12-3/TRBV12-4,TGTGCCAGCGAGATGACAGAACCCACTACCTACGAGCAGTACTTC,CASEMTEPTTYEQYF
TRBD1,TRBJ1-4,.,TRBV10-3,TGTGCCATACAGGGGGGGAAGGATGAAAAACTGTTTTTT,CAIQGGKDEKLFF
TRBD2,TRBJ2-2,.,TRBV6-2/TRBV6-3,TGTGCCAGCAGTTACTCTGGACTAGCGGGAGGGGGGAACACCGGGGAGCTGTTTTTT,CASSYSGLAGGGNTGELFF
.,TRBJ2-1,.,TRBV29-1,TGCAGCCGTGGTCCCAGCTCCTACAATGAGCAGTTCTTC,CSRGPSSYNEQFF
.,TRBJ2-7,many,TRBV3-1,TGTGCCAGCAGCCAAGAACAGGGATCCTACGAGCAGTACTTC,CASSQEQGSYEQYF
TRBD2,TRBJ2-1,many,TRBV2,TGTGCCAGCAGCTTAGCGGGATTGTACAATGAGCAGTTCTTC,CASSLAGLYNEQFF
TRBD1,TRBJ2-1,.,TRBV27,TGTGCCAGCAGTTTAACACCCGACAGGGTCGATGAGCAGTTCTTC,CASSLTPDRVDEQFF
.,TRBJ2-3,.,TRBV6-2/TRBV6-3,TGTGCCAGGAAACTAACGAGCACAGATACGCAGTATTTT,CARKLTSTDTQYF
TRBD2,TRBJ2-5,once,TRBV5-5,TGTGCCAGCAGGACCGGGACTAGCGGGAGAGGAGAGACCCAGTACTTC,CASRTGTSGRGETQYF
.,TRBJ2-3,once,TRBV28,TGTGCCAGCAGGCGGCGACGGGGAACAGATACGCAGTATTTT,CASRRRRGTDTQYF
.,TRBJ2-5,.,TRBV3-1,TGCGCCGGCAGCCGTACAGAGACCCAGTACTTC,CAGSRTETQYF
TRBD2,TRBJ2-7,.,TRBV5-8,TGTGCCAGCAGCTTGGCCGGGACTAGCGGGCTCGAGCAGTACTTC,CASSLAGTSGLEQYF
.,TRBJ1-2,few,TRBV29-1,TGCAGCGCTAAAGGGGACGGCCACTATGGCTACACCTTC,CSAKGDGHYGYTF
.,TRBJ1-2,.,TRBV7-3,TGTGCCAGCAGCCCGGGGGATAGCTATGGCTACACCTTC,CASSPGDSYGYTF
TRBD1,TRBJ2-7,many,TRBV28,TGTGCCAGCAGTTTCCGGACAGGGGGCTTCGGCGAGCAGTACTTC,CASSFRTGGFGEQYF
.,TRBJ2-5,many,TRBV12-3/TRBV12-4,TGTGCCAGCAGCGGGGGACGGTCCCAAGAGACCCAGTACTTC,CASSGGRSQETQYF
.,TRBJ1-6,medium-sized,TRBV6-5,TGTGCCAGCCGGCCGGTAGATAATTCACCCCTCCACTTT,CASRPVDNSPLHF
TRBD2,TRBJ2-5,.,TRBV20-1,TGCAGTGCGGAAGGACTAGCGGGAGGCGCGAGGGGAGAGACCCAGTACTTC,CSAEGLAGGARGETQYF
.,TRBJ2-7,many,TRBV19,TGTGCCAGTAGATTGGAGGGGGCCCTACACGAGCAGTACTTC,CASRLEGALHEQYF
.,TRBJ1-2,.,TRBV7-2,TGTGCCAGCAGCGGTCAGGGTTATGGCTACACCTTC,CASSGQGYGYTF
.,TRBJ2-7,many,TRBV28,TGTGCCAGCAGGGGCCGGGGGCAGTACTTC,CASRGRGQYF
.,TRBJ2-5,.,TRBV20-1,TGCAGTGCCACACCTACCCAAGAGACCCAGTACTTC,CSATPTQETQYF
.,TRBJ2-5,.,TRBV5-5,TGTGCCAGCAGCCCACGACGGGCGGCGTACCATCGAGAGACCCAGTACTTC,CASSPRRAAYHRETQYF
TRBD1,TRBJ1-1,many,TRBV5-1,TGCGCCAGCAGCGGGGGACAGAGCGGTACTGAAGCTTTCTTT,CASSGGQSGTEAFF
TRBD2,TRBJ2-7,.,TRBV2,TGTGCCAGCATCGGAAGTAGCGGGAGTTACGAGCAGTACTTC,CASIGSSGSYEQYF
TRBD2,TRBJ2-2,many,TRBV19,TGTGCCAGTAGTGTCGGGACTAGCGGGAGGGATTCCGGGGAGCTGTTTTTT,CASSVGTSGRDSGELFF
.,TRBJ2-7,.,TRBV2,TGTGCCAGCAGTGAAGAAGGAGGGGGGGGGACACCCCACTACGAGCAGTACTTC,CASSEEGGGGTPHYEQYF
.,TRBJ2-2,.,TRBV20-1,TGCAGTGCTAGAGATCATCTCCTAAACACCGGGGAGCTGTTTTTT,CSARDHLLNTGELFF
TRBD2,TRBJ2-7,many,TRBV5-5,TGTGCCAGCAGCGAGCTAGCGGGAGGGCCCTCCTACGAGCAGTACTTC,CASSELAGGPSYEQYF
.,TRBJ2-7,.,TRBV9,TGTGCCAGCAGCGAAGACGGGGGCGGTGGGGGAGTTGCCTACGAGCAGTACTTC,CASSEDGGGGGVAYEQYF
TRBD2,TRBJ2-3,.,TRBV7-8,TGTGCCAGCAGCTTACGTGGACTAGCGGGAGGCACAGATACGCAGTATTTT,CASSLRGLAGGTDTQYF
.,TRBJ1-1,.,TRBV29-1,TGCAGCGTTGAAGATCGAGGACGAGCTTTCTTT,CSVEDRGRAFF
TRBD2,TRBJ2-7,medium-sized,TRBV20-1,TGCAGTGCTAGTCAGACTAGCGGGGGACCCTACGAGCAGTACTTC,CSASQTSGGPYEQYF
TRBD2,TRBJ2-3,.,TRBV7-2,TGTGCCAGCAGACTAGCGGGAGATGGGACAGATACGCAGTATTTT,CASRLAGDGTDTQYF
.,TRBJ2-5,large,TRBV15,TGTGCCACCAGCAGAGATGATTTGGGACACCGAGAGACCCAGTACTTC,CATSRDDLGHRETQYF
.,TRBJ2-3,many,TRBV30,TGTGCCTGGAGTCCGGGACTTGGTCGAGATACGCAGTATTTT,CAWSPGLGRDTQYF
.,TRBJ1-3,once,TRBV9,TGTGCCAGCAGCGTAGGCGGGGGCTCTGGAAACACCATATATTTT,CASSVGGGSGNTIYF
.,TRBJ2-7,.,TRBV5-4,TGTGTCAGCAGCTTGGAAGGGCCCGAGCAGTACTTC,CVSSLEGPEQYF